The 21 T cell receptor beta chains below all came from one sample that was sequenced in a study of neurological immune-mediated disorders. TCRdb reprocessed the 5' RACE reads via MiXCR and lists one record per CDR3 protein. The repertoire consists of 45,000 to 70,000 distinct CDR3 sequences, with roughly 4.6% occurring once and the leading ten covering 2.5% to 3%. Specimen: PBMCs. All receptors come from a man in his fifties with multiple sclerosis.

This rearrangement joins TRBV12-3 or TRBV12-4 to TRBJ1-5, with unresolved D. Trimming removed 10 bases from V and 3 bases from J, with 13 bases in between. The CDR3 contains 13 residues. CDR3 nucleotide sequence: TGTGCCACCACCGGGAGCACCAATCAGCCCCAGCATTTT. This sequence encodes CATTGSTNQPQHF.

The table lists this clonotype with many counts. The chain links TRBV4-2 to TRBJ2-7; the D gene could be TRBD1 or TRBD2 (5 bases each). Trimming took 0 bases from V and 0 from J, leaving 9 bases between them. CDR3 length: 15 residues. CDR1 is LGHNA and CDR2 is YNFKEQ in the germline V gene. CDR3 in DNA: TGTGCCAGCAGCCAAGAAGCAGGGAGCTCCTACGAGCAGTACTTC. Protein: CASSQEAGSSYEQYF.

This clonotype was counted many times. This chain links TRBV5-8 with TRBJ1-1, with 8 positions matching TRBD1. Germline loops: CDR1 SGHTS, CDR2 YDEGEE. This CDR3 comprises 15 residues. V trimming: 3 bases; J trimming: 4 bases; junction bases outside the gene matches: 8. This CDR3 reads CASSYYRGASTEAFF. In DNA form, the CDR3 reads TGTGCCAGCAGCTACTACAGGGGGGCGAGCACTGAAGCTTTCTTT. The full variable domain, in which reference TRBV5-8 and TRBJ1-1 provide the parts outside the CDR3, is EAGVTQSPTHLIKTRGQQATLRCSPISGHTSVYWYQQALGLGLQFLLWYDEGEERNRGNFPPRFSGRQFPNYSSELNVNALELEDSALYLCASSYYRGASTEAFFGQGTRLTVV.

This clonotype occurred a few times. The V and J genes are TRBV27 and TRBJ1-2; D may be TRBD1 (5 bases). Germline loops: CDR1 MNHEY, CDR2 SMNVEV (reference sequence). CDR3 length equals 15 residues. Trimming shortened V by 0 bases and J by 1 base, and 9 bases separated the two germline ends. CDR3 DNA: TGTGCCAGCAGTTTATCCCAGGGCATTAACTATGGCTACACCTTC. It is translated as CASSLSQGINYGYTF.

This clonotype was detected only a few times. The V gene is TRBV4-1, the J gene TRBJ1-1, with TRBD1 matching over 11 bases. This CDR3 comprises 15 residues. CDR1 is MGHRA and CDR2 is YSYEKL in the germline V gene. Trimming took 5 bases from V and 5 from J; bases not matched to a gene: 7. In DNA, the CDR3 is TGCGCCAGCAGCTTCTCCGGGACAGGGGGAACTGAAGCTTTCTTT. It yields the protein CASSFSGTGGTEAFF.

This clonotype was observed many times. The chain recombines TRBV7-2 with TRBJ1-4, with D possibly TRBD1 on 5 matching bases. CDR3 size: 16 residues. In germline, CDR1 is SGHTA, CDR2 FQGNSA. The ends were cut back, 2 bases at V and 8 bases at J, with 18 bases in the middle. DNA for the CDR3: TGTGCCAGCAGCTTATTCATGCAGGGAAATGGCGAAAAACTGTTTTTT. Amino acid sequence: CASSLFMQGNGEKLFF.

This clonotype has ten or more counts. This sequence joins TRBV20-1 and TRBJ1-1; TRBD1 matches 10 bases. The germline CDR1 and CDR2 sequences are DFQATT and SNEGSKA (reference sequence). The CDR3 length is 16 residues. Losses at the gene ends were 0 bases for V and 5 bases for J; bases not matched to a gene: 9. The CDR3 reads CSARDRRTGGFTEAFF. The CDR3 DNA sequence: TGCAGTGCTAGAGATCGAAGGACAGGGGGATTTACTGAAGCTTTCTTT.

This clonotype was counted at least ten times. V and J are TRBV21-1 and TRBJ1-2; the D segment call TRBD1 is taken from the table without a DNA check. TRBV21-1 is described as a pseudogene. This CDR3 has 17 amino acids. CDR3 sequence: CASSKFPRGGQGCGYTF. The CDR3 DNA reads TGTGCCAGCAGCAAATTCCCACGAGGGGGACAGGGATGTGGCTACACCTTC.

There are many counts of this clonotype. For the CDR3, the DNA is TGTGCCAGCAGCCCAGAGCCAGGGCATGGCTACACCTTC. This sequence encodes CASSPEPGHGYTF. The rearrangement joins TRBV5-5 to TRBJ1-2, with a tentative D call TRBD1 (5 bases). Germline-derived CDR1 and CDR2 are SGHKS and YYEKEE (reference sequence). The V gene lost 4 bases and the J gene lost 6 bases, with 13 bases spanning the gap. This CDR3 has 13 residues.

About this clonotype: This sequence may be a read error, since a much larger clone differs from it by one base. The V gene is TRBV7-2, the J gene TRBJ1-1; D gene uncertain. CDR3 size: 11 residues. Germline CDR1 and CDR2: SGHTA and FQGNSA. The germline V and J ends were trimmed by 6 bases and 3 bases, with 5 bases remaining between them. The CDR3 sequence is CASRFHTEAFF. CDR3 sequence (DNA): TGTGCCAGCAGATTTCACACTGAAGCTTTCTTT.

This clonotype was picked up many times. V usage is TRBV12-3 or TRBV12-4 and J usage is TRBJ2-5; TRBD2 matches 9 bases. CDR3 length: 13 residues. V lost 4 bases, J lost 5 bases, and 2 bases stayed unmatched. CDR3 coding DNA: TGTGCCAGCAGTTCGAGCGGGAGGGAGACCCAGTACTTC. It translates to CASSSSGRETQYF.

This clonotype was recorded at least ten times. This chain's CDR3 is CSAGISGANVLTF. CDR3 sequence (DNA): TGCAGCGCTGGGATCTCTGGGGCCAACGTCCTGACTTTC. The genes are TRBV29-1 and TRBJ2-6; D is ambiguous. CDR1 SQVTM and CDR2 ANQGSEA come from the germline V gene. The V and J ends lost 7 bases and 0 bases respectively, with 7 bases between them. The CDR3 covers 13 residues.

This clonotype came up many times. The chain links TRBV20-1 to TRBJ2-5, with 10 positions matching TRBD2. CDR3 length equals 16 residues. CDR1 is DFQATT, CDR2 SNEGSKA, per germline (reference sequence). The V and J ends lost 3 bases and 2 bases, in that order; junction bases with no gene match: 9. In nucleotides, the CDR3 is TGCAGTGCTAGGGGTGTAGCGGGGGGCAGTCAAGAGACCCAGTACTTC. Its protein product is CSARGVAGGSQETQYF.

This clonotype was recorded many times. The CDR3 is CASSSGLAVSTDTQYF. CDR3 nucleotides: TGCGCCAGCAGCTCGGGACTAGCGGTGAGCACAGATACGCAGTATTTT. The gene calls are TRBV5-1 and TRBJ2-3; 11 bases are shared with TRBD2. Germline V CDR1 and CDR2: SGHRS, YFSETQ. This CDR3 contains 16 residues. V lost 3 bases, J lost 0 bases, and 3 bases stayed unmatched. Drawing the rest from reference TRBV5-1 and TRBJ2-3, the complete variable domain is KAGVTQTPRYLIKTRGQQVTLSCSPISGHRSVSWYQQTPGQGLQFLFEYFSETQRNKGNFPGRFSGRQFSNSRSEMNVSTLELGDSALYLCASSSGLAVSTDTQYFGPGTRLTVL.

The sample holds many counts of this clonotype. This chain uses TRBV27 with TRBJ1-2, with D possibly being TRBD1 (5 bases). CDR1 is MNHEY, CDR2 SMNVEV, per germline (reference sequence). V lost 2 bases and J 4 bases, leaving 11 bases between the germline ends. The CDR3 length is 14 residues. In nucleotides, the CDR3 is TGTGCCAGCAGTTTACAGGGAGGTAGCTATGGCTACACCTTC. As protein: CASSLQGGSYGYTF.

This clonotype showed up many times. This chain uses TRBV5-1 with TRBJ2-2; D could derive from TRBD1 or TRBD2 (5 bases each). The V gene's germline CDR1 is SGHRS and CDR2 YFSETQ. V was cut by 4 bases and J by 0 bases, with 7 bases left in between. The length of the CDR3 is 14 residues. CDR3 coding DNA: TGCGCCAGCAGCCCGGGACCGAACACCGGGGAGCTGTTTTTT. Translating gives CASSPGPNTGELFF.

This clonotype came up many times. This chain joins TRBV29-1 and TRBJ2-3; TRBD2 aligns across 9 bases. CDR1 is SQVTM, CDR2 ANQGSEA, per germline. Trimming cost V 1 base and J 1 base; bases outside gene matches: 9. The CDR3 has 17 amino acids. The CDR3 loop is CSVEGGKREEGTDTQYF. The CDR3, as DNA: TGCAGCGTTGAAGGCGGGAAGCGGGAGGAAGGCACAGATACGCAGTATTTT.

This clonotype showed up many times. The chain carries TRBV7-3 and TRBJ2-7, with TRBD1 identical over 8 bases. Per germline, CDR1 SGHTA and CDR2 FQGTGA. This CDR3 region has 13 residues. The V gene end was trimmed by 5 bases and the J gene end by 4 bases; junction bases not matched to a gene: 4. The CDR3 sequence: CASSTTGGYEQYF. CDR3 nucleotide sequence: TGTGCCAGCAGCACAACAGGGGGTTACGAGCAGTACTTC. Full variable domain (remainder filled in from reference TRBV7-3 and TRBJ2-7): GAGVSQTPSNKVTEKGKYVELRCDPISGHTALYWYRQSLGQGPEFLIYFQGTGAADDSGLPNDRFFAVRPEGSVSTLKIQRTERGDSAVYLCASSTTGGYEQYFGPGTRLTVT.

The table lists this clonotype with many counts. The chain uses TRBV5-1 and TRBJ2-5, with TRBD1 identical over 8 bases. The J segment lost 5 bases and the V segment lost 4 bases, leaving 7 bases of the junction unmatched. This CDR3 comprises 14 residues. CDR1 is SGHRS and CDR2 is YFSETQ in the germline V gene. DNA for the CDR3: TGCGCCAGCAGCCCGGGGGACAGGTCGGAGACCCAGTACTTC. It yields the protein CASSPGDRSETQYF.

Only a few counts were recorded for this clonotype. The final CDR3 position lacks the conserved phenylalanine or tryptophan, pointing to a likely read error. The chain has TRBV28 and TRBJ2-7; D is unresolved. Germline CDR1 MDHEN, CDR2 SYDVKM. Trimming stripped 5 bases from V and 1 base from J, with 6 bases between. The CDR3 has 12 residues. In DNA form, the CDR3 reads TGTGCCAGCAGTGGCAGGTCCTACGAGCAGTACAAC. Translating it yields CASSGRSYEQYN.

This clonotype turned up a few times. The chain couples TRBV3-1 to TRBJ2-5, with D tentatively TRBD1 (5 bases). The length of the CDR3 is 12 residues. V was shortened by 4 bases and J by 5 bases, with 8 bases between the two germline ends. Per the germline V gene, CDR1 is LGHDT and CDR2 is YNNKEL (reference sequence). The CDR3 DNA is TGTGCCAGCAGCCGGACAATGGAGACCCAGTACTTC. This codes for CASSRTMETQYF.